Listed here are 24 T cell receptor beta chains from one sample, sequenced in a study of chemoradiotherapy in HPV16-positive cancers. The method was immunoSEQ multiplex PCR; TCRdb's version includes in-frame clones alone and lacks a portion of them. The sample holds roughly 16,000 clones, about four fifths seen once. Sampling took place from a patient who underwent chemoradiotherapy. The receptors were sampled from a human donor with HPV-associated anogenital cancer.

In DNA form, the CDR3 reads TGTGCCAGCAGTCACAGAAACAATCAGCCCCAGCATTTT. It codes for CASSHRNNQPQHF. The chain links TRBV6-5 to TRBJ1-5; D ambiguous. Germline CDR1 reads MNHEY; CDR2 reads SVGAGI. The CDR3 loop spans 13 amino acids. V lost 5 bases, J lost 3 bases, and 8 bases lay in between.

V is TRBV18 and J is TRBJ2-7; either TRBD1 or TRBD2 may fit D (5 bases each). Per the germline V gene, CDR1 is KGHSH and CDR2 is LQKENI. V gave up 2 bases and J gave up 3 bases, with 8 bases separating them. CDR3 length equals 13 residues. DNA of the CDR3: TGTGCCAGCTCACCAGTTGGGGGCTACGAGCAGTACTTC. Encoded protein: CASSPVGGYEQYF.

This clone has only one observation. The gene calls are TRBV6-6 and TRBJ2-7, with 10 positions matching TRBD1. V gave up 6 bases and J gave up 3 bases; unmatched junction bases: 2. Germline CDR1 reads MNHNY; CDR2 reads SVGAGI (reference sequence). The CDR3 sequence is 13 residues long. In DNA form, the CDR3 reads TGTGCCAGCAGCTGGGACAGGGGCTACGAGCAGTACTTC. Translating it yields CASSWDRGYEQYF.

The chain combines TRBV5-1 with TRBJ1-3; D remains unclear. CDR3 length: 14 amino acids. V lost 2 bases, J lost 3 bases, and 9 bases lay in between. From germline, CDR1 is SGHRS and CDR2 YFSETQ. The CDR3 region is CASSFYLGGNTIYF. CDR3 nucleotide sequence: TGCGCCAGCAGCTTTTATCTCGGTGGAAACACCATATATTTT.

This chain joins TRBV19 and TRBJ1-5, with D possibly being TRBD1 (5 bases). Germline values: CDR1 LNHDA, CDR2 SQIVND (reference sequence). The CDR3 has 14 residues. V lost 6 bases and J lost 4, with 13 bases in between. CDR3: CASSNGGGNQPQHF. CDR3 nucleotides: TGTGCCAGTAGCAACGGGGGGGGGAATCAGCCCCAGCATTTT.

The chain combines TRBV25-1 with TRBJ2-7; D is possibly TRBD2 (5 bases). V lost 4 bases and J lost 4, with 5 bases in between. This CDR3 contains 11 residues. CDR1 MGHDK and CDR2 SYGVNS come from the germline V gene. CDR3 residues: CASSAGYEQYF. Written as DNA, the CDR3 is TGTGCCAGCAGTGCGGGGTACGAGCAGTACTTC.

This clone has a single count. The J gene is TRBJ2-7, the V gene TRBV7-2, with D unclear. V lost 2 bases to trimming and J lost 2 bases, with 13 bases between them. Germline CDR1 is SGHTA and CDR2 is FQGNSA. The CDR3 length is 15 residues. In DNA, the CDR3 is TGTGCCAGCAGCTTACGGCTCGGAGTCCCCTACGAGCAGTACTTC. Encoded protein: CASSLRLGVPYEQYF.

This clone was picked up a small number of times. The V call is TRBV7-9, the J call TRBJ1-5; D gene uncertain. Per germline, CDR1 SEHNR and CDR2 FQNEAQ (reference sequence). The CDR3 spans 13 residues. V lost 0 bases and J lost 11, with 11 bases in between. The CDR3 region is CASSLAGGRAQHF. As DNA, the CDR3 is TGTGCCAGCAGCTTAGCCGGAGGAAGGGCCCAGCATTTT.

The V and J genes are TRBV2 and TRBJ2-7, with D perhaps TRBD2 (5 bases). This CDR3 spans 14 amino acids. CDR1 is SNHLY and CDR2 is FYNNEI in the germline V gene. Trimming took off 6 bases at V and 0 bases at J, with 12 bases between the two ends. The CDR3 sequence: CASRNGVSSYEQYF. The CDR3 bases are TGTGCCAGCAGAAACGGGGTCAGCTCCTACGAGCAGTACTTC.

The genes are TRBV7-2 and TRBJ2-3; 8 bases agree with TRBD2. Trimming removed 2 bases from V and 1 base from J; junction bases left unmatched: 8. The CDR3 runs 17 residues. Per the germline V gene, CDR1 is SGHTA and CDR2 is FQGNSA. The CDR3 DNA reads TGTGCCAGCAGCTTATCGAGGCGGGGGGCAGGCACAGATACGCAGTATTTT. Translating it yields CASSLSRRGAGTDTQYF. Supplemented by reference TRBV7-2 and TRBJ2-3, the full variable domain reads GAGVSQSPSNKVTEKGKDVELRCDPISGHTALYWYRQSLGQGLEFLIYFQGNSAPDKSGLPSDRFSAERTGGSVSTLTIQRTQQEDSAVYLCASSLSRRGAGTDTQYFGPGTRLTVL.

This rearrangement joins TRBV7-2 to TRBJ2-7; 13 nucleotides match TRBD2. The CDR3 covers 14 residues. V shed 0 bases and J 8 bases; nucleotides not matched to a gene: 1. Germline V gene lookup returns CDR1 SGHTA and CDR2 FQGNSA. The CDR3 bases are TGTGCCAGCAGCTTAGCACTAGCGGGGGGGCAGCAGTACTTC. The encoded protein is CASSLALAGGQQYF.

This sequence joins TRBV7-8 and TRBJ1-5, with D possibly TRBD1 on 5 matching bases. The germline V gene has CDR1 SGHVS and CDR2 FQNEAQ. The CDR3 length is 14 residues. The V gene lost 1 base and the J gene lost 9 bases, with 13 bases spanning the gap. The CDR3 sequence is CASSLGRGQWPQHF. CDR3 bases: TGTGCCAGCAGCTTAGGACGGGGCCAATGGCCCCAGCATTTT.

The rearrangement links TRBV28 to TRBJ1-2; tentatively, D is TRBD1 (5 bases). CDR1 is MDHEN and CDR2 is SYDVKM in the germline V gene. The germline V and J ends were trimmed by 5 bases and 2 bases, with 21 bases remaining between them. The CDR3 contains 17 residues. The CDR3 DNA sequence: TGTGCCAGCAGTGACGACAGAGTGTTTCGTTCAAACTATGGCTACACCTTC. Translation: CASSDDRVFRSNYGYTF.

V gene TRBV2 combines with J gene TRBJ1-5; D may be TRBD1 (5 bases). Trimming removed 3 bases from V and 9 bases from J, with 18 bases in between. The CDR3 contains 15 residues. Germline V gene lookup returns CDR1 SNHLY and CDR2 FYNNEI. The CDR3 region has the DNA TGTGCCAGCAGTGAGTCGGGGGGGGGAATCTGGCCCCAGCATTTT. Its protein product is CASSESGGGIWPQHF. The full variable domain, in which reference TRBV2 and TRBJ1-5 provide the parts outside the CDR3, is EPEVTQTPSHQVTQMGQEVILRCVPISNHLYFYWYRQILGQKVEFLVSFYNNEISEKSEIFDDQFSVERPDGSNFTLKIRSTKLEDSAMYFCASSESGGGIWPQHFGDGTRLSIL.

Only a few counts were recorded for this clone. The rearrangement links TRBV27 to TRBJ2-7, with 8 positions matching TRBD1. V was clipped by 6 bases and J by 4 bases; unmatched bases: 8. CDR1 is MNHEY and CDR2 is SMNVEV in the germline V gene (reference sequence). There are 14 residues in the CDR3. The CDR3 spells CASSGDRGSYEQYF. The CDR3 bases are TGTGCCAGCAGCGGCGACAGGGGTAGTTACGAGCAGTACTTC.

The chain is built from TRBV4-2 and TRBJ2-2, with 7 bases matching TRBD1. In germline, CDR1 is LGHNA, CDR2 YNFKEQ. The CDR3 runs 16 residues. After removal of 0 bases from V and 1 base from J, the junction contained 2 bases not matched to a gene. The CDR3 DNA sequence: TGTGCCAGCAGCCAAGAAAGGGGGCAGAACACCGGGGAGCTGTTTTTT. This translates into CASSQERGQNTGELFF.

V gene TRBV5-1 combines with J gene TRBJ2-3; tentatively, D is TRBD1 or TRBD2 (5 bases each). Germline V gene lookup returns CDR1 SGHRS and CDR2 YFSETQ. CDR3 length: 13 residues. Deletions cut 6 bases from V and 3 bases from J, with 11 bases between. The CDR3 DNA reads as TGCGCCAGCAAGAGAGGGGTAACAGATACGCAGTATTTT. As protein: CASKRGVTDTQYF.

This clone was recorded a few times. V gene TRBV28 combines with J gene TRBJ1-5; D is undetermined. V lost 6 bases and J 3 bases, leaving 15 bases between the germline ends. Looked up from germline, CDR1 is MDHEN and CDR2 is SYDVKM. The CDR3 contains 15 residues. The CDR3 coding sequence is TGTGCCAGCAGCCTCCCGGGAGGGAACAATCAGCCCCAGCATTTT. Amino acids: CASSLPGGNNQPQHF.

The V gene is TRBV6-6, the J gene TRBJ1-1; D is undetermined. The CDR3 length is 11 residues. Trimming shortened V by 6 bases and J by 8 bases, and 10 bases separated the two germline ends. Germline values: CDR1 MNHNY, CDR2 SVGAGI (reference sequence). The CDR3 protein is CASSHNREAFF. The CDR3 DNA follows: TGTGCCAGCAGCCATAACCGGGAAGCTTTCTTT.

This chain uses TRBV27 with TRBJ2-1; tentatively, D is TRBD1 or TRBD2 (5 bases each). The CDR3 runs to 13 residues. Germline V gene sequence: CDR1 MNHEY, CDR2 SMNVEV (reference sequence). V lost 2 bases and J lost 10, with 12 bases in between. The CDR3 sequence: CASSLEGWGEQFF. DNA of the CDR3: TGTGCCAGCAGTTTAGAGGGGTGGGGGGAGCAGTTCTTC.

The J gene is TRBJ2-1, the V gene TRBV4-1, with 7 bases that match TRBD1. This CDR3 contains 16 residues. V lost 3 bases and J lost 9; bases outside the gene matches: 14. CDR1 is MGHRA and CDR2 is YSYEKL in the germline V gene. This CDR3 is CASSQPLRKGASEQFF. The DNA for the CDR3 is TGCGCCAGCAGCCAGCCTCTGAGGAAGGGGGCAAGTGAGCAGTTCTTC.

The rearrangement joins TRBV19 to TRBJ1-2; 8 positions match TRBD1. J was trimmed by 4 bases and V by 6 bases; bases with no gene match: 7. The germline V gene encodes CDR1 LNHDA and CDR2 SQIVND (reference sequence). CDR3 length equals 14 residues. In DNA form, the CDR3 reads TGTGCCAGTAGCTTCGGACAGGGCGCCTATGGCTACACCTTC. Protein product: CASSFGQGAYGYTF.

V usage is TRBV4-2 and J usage is TRBJ2-1; 11 bases match TRBD2. The CDR3 runs to 14 residues. Germline CDR1 LGHNA, CDR2 YNFKEQ. V trimming: 4 bases; J trimming: 7 bases; junction bases outside the gene matches: 3. CDR3 nucleotides: TGTGCCAGCAGCCTTCTAGCGGGGGGTAATGAGCAGTTCTTC. It codes for CASSLLAGGNEQFF.

The chain has TRBV19 and TRBJ1-1; D is undetermined. V was trimmed by 0 bases and J by 0 bases, leaving 14 bases between them. Germline CDR1 LNHDA, CDR2 SQIVND (reference sequence). CDR3 length: 17 residues. CDR3 in amino acids: CASSIDVHRAVNTEAFF. The CDR3 bases are TGTGCCAGTAGTATAGACGTCCACAGAGCTGTGAACACTGAAGCTTTCTTT.